The 31 T cell receptor beta chains below were found in one sample sequenced in a study of cytomegalovirus exposure and HLA in healthy donors. It was with 60 Vbeta and 13 Jbeta primers that the PCR ran. This table comes from immunoSEQ multiplex PCR, and its TCRdb copy is limited to in-frame clones, with some not included. The sample holds some 130,000 clones; around 80% are singletons and the top ten take about 4.4%. Sequenced input: PBMCs. The source of these receptors is a man aged 25-40 years in good health.

This clone was picked up one time. The V and J genes are TRBV10-3 and TRBJ1-1; 7 bases align to TRBD1. The CDR3 length is 13 residues. Unmatched junction bases numbered 2, after V lost 6 bases and J lost 1 base. CDR1 is ENHRY, CDR2 SYGVKD, per germline. The chain's CDR3 is CAISRQGNTEAFF. The CDR3 DNA reads as TGTGCCATCAGCCGACAGGGGAACACTGAAGCTTTCTTT.

The chain carries TRBV6-1 and TRBJ1-1, with TRBD1 matching over 10 bases. The CDR3 has 14 amino acids. J was trimmed by 4 bases and V by 2 bases; bases with no gene match: 1. CDR1 and CDR2 (germline): MNHNS, SASEGT. Written as DNA, the CDR3 is TGTGCCAGCAGTGAAAGGGACAGGGGCACTGAAGCTTTCTTT. Its translation is CASSERDRGTEAFF.

The chain joins TRBV30 to TRBJ2-7, with 14 bases fitting TRBD2. The trim removed 3 bases at V and 5 bases at J, leaving 6 bases unmatched. CDR3 length equals 15 residues. Germline loops: CDR1 GTSNPN, CDR2 SVGIG (reference sequence). CDR3 DNA sequence: TGTGCCTGGAGCGCGGGGACTAGCGGGAGTAACGAGCAGTACTTC. Protein: CAWSAGTSGSNEQYF.

This chain links TRBV7-9 with TRBJ2-3; D unclear. The CDR3 is made up of 12 amino acids. The germline V and J ends were trimmed by 4 bases and 3 bases, with 5 bases remaining between them. Germline V gene data show CDR1 as SEHNR and CDR2 as FQNEAQ (reference sequence). CDR3 nucleotides: TGTGCCAGCAGCTCCCGGACAGATACGCAGTATTTT. This sequence encodes CASSSRTDTQYF.

A word on this clone: The sample has other DNA sequences that encode this CDR3 too. V usage is TRBV27 and J usage is TRBJ2-5, with D maybe TRBD1 (5 bases). V dropped 6 bases and J dropped 4 bases, with 12 bases sitting between them. The CDR3 has 13 residues. In germline, CDR1 is MNHEY, CDR2 SMNVEV (reference sequence). CDR3 region: CASSPRGRETQYF. The DNA for the CDR3 is TGTGCCAGCAGCCCTAGGGGCCGAGAGACCCAGTACTTC.

The chain recombines TRBV5-1 with TRBJ2-2, with D tentatively TRBD1 (6 bases). CDR1 SGHRS and CDR2 YFSETQ come from the germline V gene. There are 15 residues in the CDR3. V was trimmed by 3 bases and J by 4 bases, leaving 13 bases between them. DNA for the CDR3: TGCGCCAGCAGCTATCAGGGGCGAGGCACCGGGGAGCTGTTTTTT. Its protein is CASSYQGRGTGELFF.

V usage is TRBV19 and J usage is TRBJ2-7, with D maybe TRBD1 (6 bases). The V gene's germline CDR1 is LNHDA and CDR2 SQIVND (reference sequence). Between the trimmed V and J ends, which lost 6 bases and 4 bases, there was a span of 13 bases. This CDR3 is 13 amino acids long. CDR3 coding DNA: TGTGCCAGTAGCCCGGGACAAGAATACGAGCAGTACTTC. Translated: CASSPGQEYEQYF.

The rearrangement joins TRBV19 to TRBJ2-7, with 10 bases aligning to TRBD2. The junction had 7 bases not matched to a gene; V was cut back by 5 bases and J by 0 bases. CDR1 LNHDA and CDR2 SQIVND come from the germline V gene (reference sequence). CDR3 length: 16 residues. The DNA of the CDR3 is TGTGCCAGTAGTGCCCGACTAGCGGGTCCCTCCTACGAGCAGTACTTC. It specifies CASSARLAGPSYEQYF. Complete variable domain (other parts from reference TRBV19 and TRBJ2-7): DGGITQSPKYLFRKEGQNVTLSCEQNLNHDAMYWYRQDPGQGLRLIYYSQIVNDFQKGDIAEGYSVSREKKESFPLTVTSAQKNPTAFYLCASSARLAGPSYEQYFGPGTRLTVT.

This clone was detected only a few times. The chain uses TRBV5-1 and TRBJ2-3; TRBD2 matches at 9 bases. The germline V gene encodes CDR1 SGHRS and CDR2 YFSETQ. This CDR3 is 15 amino acids long. With V trimmed by 4 bases and J by 0 bases, 3 bases remained unmatched. CDR3 amino acids: CASSIAGASTDTQYF. The CDR3 bases are TGCGCCAGCAGCATAGCGGGAGCTAGCACAGATACGCAGTATTTT.

V gene TRBV5-8 combines with J gene TRBJ1-5; D is unclear. The length of the CDR3 is 13 residues. Germline CDR1 SGHTS, CDR2 YDEGEE. V lost 1 base to trimming and J lost 5 bases, with 7 bases between them. The CDR3 reads CASSLLSYQPQHF. The CDR3 bases are TGTGCCAGCAGCTTGCTTTCGTATCAGCCCCAGCATTTT.

This sequence joins TRBV27 and TRBJ2-3, with TRBD1 matching over 10 bases. Germline loops: CDR1 MNHEY, CDR2 SMNVEV (reference sequence). Unmatched junction bases numbered 17, after V lost 5 bases and J lost 6 bases. The CDR3 extends over 18 amino acids. The CDR3 DNA sequence: TGTGCCAGCAGTCGGTTGGGACCCGGGACAGGGGCGTGGGATACGCAGTATTTT. Translating gives CASSRLGPGTGAWDTQYF.

V is TRBV30 and J is TRBJ2-1; weak D call: TRBD2 (5 bases). The CDR3 is 14 amino acids. Trimming removed 3 bases from V and 6 bases from J, with 15 bases in between. Germline loops: CDR1 GTSNPN, CDR2 SVGIG (reference sequence). CDR3 in amino acids: CAWSGQRAGNEQFF. The CDR3 DNA reads as TGTGCCTGGAGCGGTCAGAGGGCAGGCAATGAGCAGTTCTTC.

V is TRBV27 and J is TRBJ1-4; 8 bases line up with TRBD1. V shed 5 bases, J shed 7 bases, and the junction held 3 bases outside the gene matches. This CDR3 is 13 amino acids long. The germline V gene encodes CDR1 MNHEY and CDR2 SMNVEV (reference sequence). In nucleotides, the CDR3 is TGTGCCAGCAGTCGACAGGGGAGTGAAAAACTGTTTTTT. This codes for CASSRQGSEKLFF.

The chain carries TRBV11-3 and TRBJ1-1; 7 bases match TRBD1. CDR3 length equals 14 residues. The junction had 8 bases not matched to a gene; V was cut back by 4 bases and J by 6 bases. Germline values: CDR1 SGHNT, CDR2 YENEEA. The CDR3 DNA sequence: TGTGCCAGCAGCTACACCACAGGGGTCCCTGAAGCTTTCTTT. It encodes CASSYTTGVPEAFF.

The chain links TRBV7-8 to TRBJ2-5; TRBD2 might be the D (7 bases). This CDR3 spans 14 amino acids. V was shortened by 3 bases and J by 5 bases, with 13 bases between the two germline ends. Germline loops: CDR1 SGHVS, CDR2 FQNEAQ. In nucleotides, the CDR3 is TGTGCCAGCAGCTTTAGGTGGGGGGGCGAGACCCAGTACTTC. It codes for CASSFRWGGETQYF.

The CDR3: CASTSRWDRVTEKLFF. The CDR3 DNA sequence: TGTGCCAGCACCTCCCGATGGGACAGGGTCACTGAAAAACTGTTTTTT. The chain couples TRBV5-5 to TRBJ1-4; 9 bases agree with TRBD1. The CDR3 runs to 16 residues. Germline-derived CDR1 and CDR2 are SGHKS and YYEKEE (reference sequence). The V and J ends lost 6 bases and 7 bases, in that order; junction bases with no gene match: 13. Based on the CDR3 plus reference TRBV5-5 and TRBJ1-4, the full variable domain is DAGVTQSPTHLIKTRGQQVTLRCSPISGHKSVSWYQQVLGQGPQFIFQYYEKEERGRGNFPDRFSARQFPNYSSELNVNALLLGDSALYLCASTSRWDRVTEKLFFGSGTQLSVL.

J is TRBJ2-4 and V is TRBV30; D might be TRBD2 (6 bases). CDR3 size: 14 residues. The V end lost 3 bases, the J end lost 1 base, and 10 bases lay between the germline ends. In germline, CDR1 is GTSNPN, CDR2 SVGIG (reference sequence). As DNA, the CDR3 is TGTGCCTGGAGAGGGAGGACGGCCAAAAACATTCAGTACTTC. This sequence encodes CAWRGRTAKNIQYF. Looking up the rest from reference TRBV30 and TRBJ2-4 gives the full variable domain: SQTIHQWPATLVQPVGSPLSLECTVEGTSNPNLYWYRQAAGRGLQLLFYSVGIGQISSEVPQNLSASRPQDRQFILSSKKLLLSDSGFYLCAWRGRTAKNIQYFGAGTRLSVL.

V gene TRBV5-1 combines with J gene TRBJ2-5; D is perhaps TRBD2 (6 bases). With the DNA end fitting TRBJ2-7 better, the J assignment may be wrong. The length of the CDR3 is 14 residues. Germline V CDR1 and CDR2: SGHRS, YFSETQ. This CDR3 is CASSPDGSSYEQYF. Here the CDR3 DNA reads TGCGCCAGCAGCCCCGACGGGAGCTCCTACGAGCAGTACTTC.

This clone was seen only a few times. This chain links TRBV11-2 with TRBJ1-1; D is perhaps TRBD1 (5 bases). Trimming pared 1 base from V and 3 bases from J, leaving 15 bases between. Germline V lookup: CDR1 SGHAT, CDR2 FQNNGV. The CDR3 consists of 16 residues. CDR3 sequence reads: CASSLGGPRGDTEAFF. The CDR3 DNA sequence: TGTGCCAGCAGCTTAGGGGGACCTCGGGGGGACACTGAAGCTTTCTTT. Variable domain in full (rest from reference TRBV11-2 and TRBJ1-1): EAGVAQSPRYKIIEKRQSVAFWCNPISGHATLYWYQQILGQGPKLLIQFQNNGVVDDSQLPKDRFSAERLKGVDSTLKIQPAKLEDSAVYLCASSLGGPRGDTEAFFGQGTRLTVV.

This clone occurred a few times. The chain uses TRBV5-1 and TRBJ2-1, with 12 bases fitting TRBD2. Germline-derived CDR1 and CDR2 are SGHRS and YFSETQ. This CDR3 is 16 amino acids long. The V and J ends lost 3 bases and 8 bases, in that order; junction bases with no gene match: 9. CDR3 coding DNA: TGCGCCAGCAGCTGGACCCTAGCGGGAGGGCGCTATGAGCAGTTCTTC. Amino acids: CASSWTLAGGRYEQFF.

This clone showed up just a few times. The CDR3 loop reads CASSVPRSGTSGREWNEQFF. CDR3 nucleotides: TGTGCCAGCAGCGTTCCAAGGTCCGGGACTAGCGGGAGGGAGTGGAATGAGCAGTTCTTC. This sequence joins TRBV9 and TRBJ2-1; 16 nucleotides agree with TRBD2. In germline, CDR1 is SGDLS, CDR2 YYNGEE. This CDR3 has 20 residues. V trimming: 2 bases; J trimming: 7 bases; junction bases outside the gene matches: 15. Together with reference TRBV9 and TRBJ2-1, the CDR3 gives the full variable domain: DSGVTQTPKHLITATGQRVTLRCSPRSGDLSVYWYQQSLDQGLQFLIQYYNGEERAKGNILERFSAQQFPDLHSELNLSSLELGDSALYFCASSVPRSGTSGREWNEQFFGPGTRLTVL.

The rearrangement links TRBV5-8 to TRBJ1-1; no clear D. CDR1 and CDR2 from the germline V gene are SGHTS and YDEGEE. The CDR3 totals 11 residues. V dropped 0 bases and J dropped 10 bases, with 7 bases sitting between them. CDR3 bases: TGTGCCAGCAGCTTGGGTGCCAGAGCTTTCTTT. Its protein product is CASSLGARAFF.

The V call is TRBV7-9, the J call TRBJ1-2; TRBD1 matches at 8 bases. CDR1 SEHNR and CDR2 FQNEAQ come from the germline V gene (reference sequence). The CDR3 has 16 amino acids. The J segment lost 8 bases and the V segment lost 5 bases, leaving 16 bases of the junction unmatched. The CDR3 loop is CASSPPRMTGAVGYTF. CDR3 bases: TGTGCCAGCAGCCCCCCTAGGATGACAGGGGCTGTAGGCTACACCTTC. The full variable domain, completed using reference TRBV7-9 and TRBJ1-2, is DTGVSQNPRHKITKRGQNVTFRCDPISEHNRLYWYRQTLGQGPEFLTYFQNEAQLEKSRLLSDRFSAERPKGSFSTLEIQRTEQGDSAMYLCASSPPRMTGAVGYTFGSGTRLTVV.

The chain links TRBV29-1 to TRBJ1-6; 9 bases fit TRBD1. This CDR3 contains 13 residues. Looked up from germline, CDR1 is SQVTM and CDR2 is ANQGSEA. V lost 6 bases and J lost 6; bases outside the gene matches: 3. CDR3 protein: CSVRGQGNSPLHF. Written as DNA, the CDR3 is TGCAGCGTGAGGGGACAGGGTAATTCACCCCTCCACTTT.

This chain connects TRBV4-1 to TRBJ2-7, with D possibly TRBD2 on 6 matching bases. This CDR3 is built from 13 residues. Trimming removed 4 bases from V and 6 bases from J, with 13 bases in between. Germline lookup yields CDR1 MGHRA and CDR2 YSYEKL. The DNA of the CDR3 is TGCGCCAGCAGCCGCGCCAGGGAGGCCGAGCAGTACTTC. This encodes CASSRAREAEQYF.

This chain joins TRBV18 and TRBJ2-7; TRBD2 aligns across 9 bases. Germline CDR1 KGHSH, CDR2 LQKENI. CDR3 length equals 15 residues. Unmatched junction bases numbered 8, after V lost 4 bases and J lost 4 bases. The CDR3 region is CASSLNSGREYEQYF. The CDR3 DNA is TGTGCCAGCTCACTTAATAGCGGGAGAGAGTACGAGCAGTACTTC.

The chain recombines TRBV7-9 with TRBJ2-2; 13 positions agree with TRBD2. V lost 6 bases and J lost 6; bases outside the gene matches: 10. Germline V gene data show CDR1 as SEHNR and CDR2 as FQNEAQ (reference sequence). CDR3 length: 17 amino acids. CDR3 sequence: CASRPTRTSGSAGELFF. CDR3 sequence (DNA): TGTGCCAGCAGGCCAACACGGACTAGCGGGAGTGCCGGGGAGCTGTTTTTT.

CDR3 DNA sequence: TGTGCCAGCAGCTTCGGGGATGAGCAGTTCTTC. Amino acid sequence: CASSFGDEQFF. The rearrangement joins TRBV7-8 to TRBJ2-1, with a tentative D call TRBD2 (5 bases). In germline, CDR1 is SGHVS, CDR2 FQNEAQ. Trimming removed 3 bases from V and 8 bases from J, with 5 bases in between. CDR3 length equals 11 residues.

The rearrangement joins TRBV11-2 to TRBJ2-3; 12 nucleotides agree with TRBD1. CDR3 length: 17 residues. CDR1 and CDR2 from the germline V gene are SGHAT and FQNNGV. With V trimmed by 5 bases and J by 7 bases, 13 bases remained unmatched. CDR3 coding DNA: TGTGCCAGCAGCCCACCGGTGTGGGACAGGGGGCCGAATACGCAGTATTTT. This encodes CASSPPVWDRGPNTQYF.

Notes on this clone: One junction end does not reproduce the germline sequence, and a read error may be involved. This chain links TRBV7-7 with TRBJ2-1; 11 bases match TRBD2. This CDR3 has 14 amino acids. CDR1 is SSHAT, CDR2 FNYEAQ, per germline (reference sequence). For the CDR3, the DNA is TGTGCTAGCAGCTCGACTAGCGGGAACAATGAGCAGTTCTTC. This gives the protein CASSSTSGNNEQFF.

Note on this clone: The same CDR3 also results from other DNA sequences found in this sample. This rearrangement joins TRBV29-1 to TRBJ1-2; 7 positions agree with TRBD1. Germline CDR1 is SQVTM and CDR2 is ANQGSEA. V lost 1 base to trimming and J lost 7 bases; unmatched junction nucleotides: 3. CDR3 length: 12 amino acids. The CDR3 loop reads CSVEGQGGGYTF. CDR3 in DNA: TGCAGCGTTGAAGGACAGGGAGGTGGCTACACCTTC.